This T cell receptor beta chain originates from a study of shared clonotypes between healthy human individuals. Turning to the study itself: The donors, a couple of women and a few men, were aged 18 to 49.

Splitting of each subset's genomic DNA was done evenly across several immunoSEQ plates. Ten immunoSEQ deep assay plates served to sequence unsorted PBMC DNA. Source study methods: ImmunoSEQ junction-only sequences lacked quality scores, so their filtering differed. Sequenced by immunoSEQ multiplex PCR; TCRdb stores in-frame clones only, minus some. That table is the source of V, J and clone size, and D and trimming were worked out from the DNA. The sample has about 470,000 clones, roughly 77% seen once. This clonotype was obtained from a woman aged 40 to 50 in good health. Some clones in this sample may be carry-over from other donors' samples. Sequenced input: PBMCs.

The CDR3 bases are TGCAGTGCTAGAAACTACAATGAGCAGTTCTTC. Its translation is CSARNYNEQFF. The chain recombines TRBV20-1 with TRBJ2-1, with D uncertain. This CDR3 has 11 amino acids. The ends were cut back, 2 bases at V and 3 bases at J, with 2 bases in the middle. CDR1 and CDR2 from the germline V gene are DFQATT and SNEGSKA (reference sequence).